Each of the 21 T cell receptor beta chains below was sequenced from the same sample in a study of blood T cell repertoires in COVID-19. Profiling relied on immunoSEQ multiplex PCR, and the TCRdb table lists in-frame clones only, not all of them. The table includes 120,000 to 150,000 clones, around 91% detected once. Source material: peripheral blood. These TCRs come from a woman aged 60-75 years with active COVID-19.

The chain couples TRBV10-2 to TRBJ1-1, with D unclear. Germline CDR1 is WSHSY and CDR2 is SAAADI. V shed 4 bases and J shed 6 bases, with 9 bases lying between them. This CDR3 comprises 12 residues. The CDR3 loop is CASSVARAEAFF. Written as DNA, the CDR3 is TGCGCCAGCAGTGTAGCGAGAGCTGAAGCTTTCTTT.

This chain uses TRBV18 with TRBJ1-5, with 8 bases identical to TRBD1. The CDR3 is 14 amino acids. CDR1 is KGHSH and CDR2 is LQKENI in the germline V gene. J lost 7 bases, V lost 3 bases, and 5 bases had no gene match. The CDR3 region is CASSPRQGRQPQHF. The CDR3 region has the DNA TGTGCCAGCTCACCGAGACAGGGGCGACAGCCCCAGCATTTT.

As regards this clone: At the DNA level, this CDR3 is encoded by other sequences in the same sample as well. The CDR3 region has the DNA TGTGCCAGCAGCCAAGACTACACTGAAGCTTTCTTT. It codes for CASSQDYTEAFF. The genes are TRBV3-1 (or the pseudogene TRBV3-2) and TRBJ1-1; D not certain. The CDR3 is 12 residues long. CDR1 is LGHDT and CDR2 is YNNKEL in the germline V gene (reference sequence). The V end lost 0 bases, the J end lost 3 bases, and 2 bases lay between the germline ends.

The chain employs TRBV5-1 and TRBJ2-7; TRBD1 aligns across 7 bases. This CDR3 comprises 14 residues. CDR1 and CDR2 (germline): SGHRS, YFSETQ. V was clipped by 3 bases and J by 2 bases; unmatched bases: 5. The CDR3 spells CASSSATGTYEQYF. CDR3 sequence (DNA): TGCGCCAGCAGCTCGGCGACAGGGACCTACGAGCAGTACTTC.

This clone was detected only once. This sequence joins TRBV6-5 and TRBJ2-7, with a possible D match to TRBD1 (7 bases). Trimming took 4 bases from V and 7 from J, leaving 14 bases between them. The CDR3 contains 13 residues. Germline CDR1 MNHEY, CDR2 SVGAGI. The CDR3 loop is CASSWPGGGEQYF. The CDR3 bases are TGTGCCAGCAGTTGGCCAGGGGGAGGAGAGCAGTACTTC.

This rearrangement joins TRBV7-9 to TRBJ2-3; 11 bases are a match to TRBD2. The CDR3 is made up of 14 amino acids. V shed 7 bases, J shed 6 bases, and the junction held 6 bases outside the gene matches. Germline values: CDR1 SEHNR, CDR2 FQNEAQ (reference sequence). CDR3 loop: CASTEASGGDTQYF. The CDR3 DNA is TGTGCCAGCACGGAGGCTAGCGGGGGGGATACGCAGTATTTT.

The CDR3 sequence: CASSLQAPSYNEQFF. The CDR3 region has the DNA TGTGCCAGCAGTTTACAAGCGCCTTCCTACAATGAGCAGTTCTTC. The chain couples TRBV27 to TRBJ2-1, with D hard to call. There are 15 residues in the CDR3. The germline V gene has CDR1 MNHEY and CDR2 SMNVEV (reference sequence). V was cut by 2 bases and J by 1 base, with 9 bases left in between.

The rearrangement uses TRBV4-2 and TRBJ2-7; D remains unclear. The CDR3 spans 14 residues. Trimming pared 0 bases from V and 3 bases from J, leaving 9 bases between. CDR1 and CDR2 from the germline V gene are LGHNA and YNFKEQ. The DNA of the CDR3 is TGTGCCAGCAGCCAAGAAGAAACAGTCTACGAGCAGTACTTC. Translated, it gives CASSQEETVYEQYF.

This chain links TRBV6-2 or TRBV6-3 with TRBJ1-3; no firm D call. CDR3 length: 11 amino acids. V lost 4 bases and J lost 10, with 8 bases in between. Germline V gene sequence: CDR1 MNHEY, CDR2 SVGEGT. The CDR3 nucleotides read TGTGCCAGCAGTTCCTCCGGGACCATATATTTT. This codes for CASSSSGTIYF.

V gene TRBV9 combines with J gene TRBJ2-1; the match to TRBD1 covers 7 bases. With 0 bases clipped from V and 3 bases from J, the junction kept 3 bases outside the gene matches. Germline-derived CDR1 and CDR2 are SGDLS and YYNGEE. The CDR3 totals 15 residues. The CDR3 nucleotides are TGTGCCAGCAGCGTAGGGCAGGGGGACTACAATGAGCAGTTCTTC. Residues: CASSVGQGDYNEQFF.

The chain recombines TRBV18 with TRBJ2-7; 9 bases line up with TRBD1. The CDR3 extends over 18 amino acids. Unmatched junction bases numbered 16, after V lost 2 bases and J lost 5 bases. Germline V gene lookup returns CDR1 KGHSH and CDR2 LQKENI. As DNA, the CDR3 is TGTGCCAGCTCACCAACCTTCGGGGTCGGGACAGGGACGAACGAGCAGTACTTC. Translating it yields CASSPTFGVGTGTNEQYF.

In its sample, this clone was seen once. The chain carries TRBV3-1 (or the pseudogene TRBV3-2) and TRBJ2-3, with a tentative D call TRBD1 (5 bases). CDR1 is LGHDT and CDR2 is YNNKEL in the germline V gene (reference sequence). This CDR3 is 17 amino acids long. V shed 5 bases and J shed 0 bases, with 18 bases lying between them. As DNA, the CDR3 is TGTGCCAGCAGCACCAAGGTAGGGGCTACTAGCACAGATACGCAGTATTTT. Encoded protein: CASSTKVGATSTDTQYF.

The V gene is TRBV29-1, the J gene TRBJ2-3; 12 bases fit TRBD2. This CDR3 is 17 amino acids long. Germline trimming cut 2 bases from V and 5 bases from J; bases unmatched to any gene: 11. CDR1 is SQVTM and CDR2 is ANQGSEA in the germline V gene. DNA of the CDR3: TGCAGCGTTGAATTAGGACGACTAGCGGGAGTTGGAGATACGCAGTATTTT. It codes for CSVELGRLAGVGDTQYF.

The chain uses TRBV28 and TRBJ2-7; possible D gene TRBD1, 6 bases. V lost 4 bases and J 0 bases, leaving 16 bases between the germline ends. The CDR3 extends over 16 amino acids. Per the germline V gene, CDR1 is MDHEN and CDR2 is SYDVKM. Here the CDR3 DNA reads TGTGCCAGCAGTTCTCCGACAGGAAGTAGCTCCTACGAGCAGTACTTC. Amino acids: CASSSPTGSSSYEQYF. Complete variable domain (other parts from reference TRBV28 and TRBJ2-7): DVKVTQSSRYLVKRTGEKVFLECVQDMDHENMFWYRQDPGLGLRLIYFSYDVKMKEKGDIPEGYSVSREKKERFSLILESASTNQTSMYLCASSSPTGSSSYEQYFGPGTRLTVT.

The V call is TRBV10-3, the J call TRBJ1-5, with D perhaps TRBD1 (6 bases). Trimming shortened V by 10 bases and J by 0 bases, and 10 bases separated the two germline ends. CDR1 ENHRY and CDR2 SYGVKD come from the germline V gene. The CDR3 has 13 amino acids. CDR3 DNA sequence: TGTGCCACCCGACAGGTTAGCAATCAGCCCCAGCATTTT. Residues: CATRQVSNQPQHF.

This rearrangement joins TRBV7-2 to TRBJ2-7, with D perhaps TRBD2 (5 bases). V dropped 1 base and J dropped 0 bases, with 10 bases sitting between them. The CDR3 sequence is 15 residues long. Per the germline V gene, CDR1 is SGHTA and CDR2 is FQGNSA. CDR3 nucleotides: TGTGCCAGCAGCTTAGGGGCGGGCGCCTCCTACGAGCAGTACTTC. It specifies CASSLGAGASYEQYF.

The V and J genes are TRBV30 and TRBJ1-5, with 7 bases fitting TRBD1. CDR3 size: 15 residues. Germline loops: CDR1 GTSNPN, CDR2 SVGIG (reference sequence). The ends lost 2 bases at V and 5 bases at J; junction bases unmatched: 9. The DNA of the CDR3 is TGTGCCTGGAGTTCGGGACAGATACTAGATCAGCCCCAGCATTTT. Its protein product is CAWSSGQILDQPQHF.

This chain links TRBV11-2 with TRBJ2-2; 8 bases fit TRBD1. This CDR3 is built from 19 residues. Germline CDR1 reads SGHAT; CDR2 reads FQNNGV. V was clipped by 8 bases and J by 0 bases; unmatched bases: 17. CDR3 coding DNA: TGTGCCAGCCGGCTTATCAGAAGGGACAGGAGTTCGAACACCGGGGAGCTGTTTTTT. Translation gives CASRLIRRDRSSNTGELFF.

Only one count was recorded for this clone. The CDR3 DNA is TGTGCCAGCAGTTTGCCATTGGGCACGGAGCGGGGCTACACCTTC. Translation: CASSLPLGTERGYTF. J is TRBJ1-2 and V is TRBV28; D uncertain. Looked up from germline, CDR1 is MDHEN and CDR2 is SYDVKM. Trimming shortened V by 3 bases and J by 8 bases, and 19 bases separated the two germline ends. The CDR3 consists of 15 residues.

This clone was picked up one time. This chain joins TRBV3-1 (or the pseudogene TRBV3-2) and TRBJ1-6, with D possibly TRBD1 on 5 matching bases. The CDR3 covers 16 residues. CDR1 and CDR2 from the germline V gene are LGHDT and YNNKEL (reference sequence). V was pared by 4 bases and J by 9 bases, with 19 bases between. The CDR3 reads CASSPSGTVGGSPLHF. The DNA of the CDR3 is TGTGCCAGCAGCCCCTCGGGAACAGTGGGGGGTTCACCCCTCCACTTT.

The V and J genes are TRBV9 and TRBJ2-1, with 9 bases matching TRBD2. J was trimmed by 4 bases and V by 3 bases; bases with no gene match: 8. CDR1 and CDR2 from the germline V gene are SGDLS and YYNGEE. The CDR3 runs 16 residues. The CDR3 protein is CASSERTSVYYNEQFF. The CDR3 DNA is TGTGCCAGCAGCGAAAGGACTAGCGTCTATTACAATGAGCAGTTCTTC.